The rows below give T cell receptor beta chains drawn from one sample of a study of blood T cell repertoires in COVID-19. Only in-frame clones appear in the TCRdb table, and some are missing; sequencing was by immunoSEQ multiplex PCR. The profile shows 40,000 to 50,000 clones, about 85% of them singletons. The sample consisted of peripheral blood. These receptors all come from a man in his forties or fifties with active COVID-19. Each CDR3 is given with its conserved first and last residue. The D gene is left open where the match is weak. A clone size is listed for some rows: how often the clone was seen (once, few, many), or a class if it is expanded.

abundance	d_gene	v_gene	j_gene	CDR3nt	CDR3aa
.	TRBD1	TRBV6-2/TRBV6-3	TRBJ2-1	TGTGCCAGCAGTTACACCAGGGGGCGCAACAATGAGCAGTTCTTC	CASSYTRGRNNEQFF
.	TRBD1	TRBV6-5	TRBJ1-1	TGTGCCAGCAGTTCAACCGGGACAGGGACCTACACTGAAGCTTTCTTT	CASSSTGTGTYTEAFF
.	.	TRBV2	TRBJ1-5	TGTGCCAGCAGTGGGGTGCGAGGGCGTCAGCCCCAGCATTTT	CASSGVRGRQPQHF
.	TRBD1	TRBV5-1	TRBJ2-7	TGCGCCAGCAGCTTGATAGGGGGCGTAACCTACGAGCAGTACTTC	CASSLIGGVTYEQYF
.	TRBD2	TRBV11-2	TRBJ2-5	TGTGCCAGCAGCTCCGGGACTAGCGGTATACAAGAGACCCAGTACTTC	CASSSGTSGIQETQYF
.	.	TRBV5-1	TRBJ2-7	TGCGCCAGCAGCCCGGGGGACGCCTCCTACGAGCAGTACTTC	CASSPGDASYEQYF
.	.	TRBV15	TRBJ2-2	TGTGCCACCAGCAGCGCCCTGGGCCAGACCCACACCGGGGAGCTGTTTTTT	CATSSALGQTHTGELFF
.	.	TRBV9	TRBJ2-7	TGTGCCAGCAGCCATTCCCGGGACAAACCCTACGAGCAGTACTTC	CASSHSRDKPYEQYF
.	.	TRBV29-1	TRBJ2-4	TGCAGCGTTGAGCGGTACGTCCCATCGTCCAAAAACATTCAGTACTTC	CSVERYVPSSKNIQYF
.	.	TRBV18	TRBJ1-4	TGTGCCAGCTCACCAAGCGGGATTGCTGAAAAACTGTTTTTT	CASSPSGIAEKLFF
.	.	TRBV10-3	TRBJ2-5	TGTGCCATCAGTGAATCGGGGTCGTACCAAGAGACCCAGTACTTC	CAISESGSYQETQYF
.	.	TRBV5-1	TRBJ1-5	TGCGCCAGCAGCTTAGGCGGGACTCAGCCCCAGCATTTT	CASSLGGTQPQHF
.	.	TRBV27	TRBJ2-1	TGTGCCAGCAGTTCCTTGGGGCAACCGGATGAGCAGTTCTTC	CASSSLGQPDEQFF
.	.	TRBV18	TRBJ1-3	TGTGCCAGCTCACCAGAGCAGGCGAGCTCTGGAAACACCATATATTTT	CASSPEQASSGNTIYF
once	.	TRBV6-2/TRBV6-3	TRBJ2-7	TGTGCCAGCAGTTACTCTCCAGGAGGGGAGCAGTACTTC	CASSYSPGGEQYF
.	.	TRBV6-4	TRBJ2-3	TGTGCCAGCAGTGACGGTAGTAGCGGAGGCACAGATACGCAGTATTTT	CASSDGSSGGTDTQYF
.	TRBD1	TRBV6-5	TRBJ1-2	TGTGCCAGCAGACGGACAGGGGGCGACTATGGCTACACCTTC	CASRRTGGDYGYTF
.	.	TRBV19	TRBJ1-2	TGTGCCAGTAGTGTACAGGGACGAGATGGCTACACCTTC	CASSVQGRDGYTF
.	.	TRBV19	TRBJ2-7	TGTGCCAGTAGTCCTCTCGGGGGGCCGGGTGAGCAGTACTTC	CASSPLGGPGEQYF
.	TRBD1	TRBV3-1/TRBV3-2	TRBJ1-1	TGTGCCAGCAGCCATGCCGGGGCAGGGGGCAGAGCTTTCTTT	CASSHAGAGGRAFF
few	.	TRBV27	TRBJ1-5	TGTGCCAGCAGAAGGACAGCTTATAATCAGCCCCAGCATTTT	CASRRTAYNQPQHF
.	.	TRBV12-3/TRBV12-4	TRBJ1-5	TGTGCCAGCAGTTTCGAAAGGGGTCAGCCCCAGCATTTT	CASSFERGQPQHF
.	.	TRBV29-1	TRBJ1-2	TGCAGCGTTGATAGTGTCGCAGGGGTTGTGGGCTACACCTTC	CSVDSVAGVVGYTF
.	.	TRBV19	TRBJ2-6	TGTGCCAGTAGTATGGAGGATAGGGGGTATTCTGGGGCCAACGTCCTGACTTTC	CASSMEDRGYSGANVLTF
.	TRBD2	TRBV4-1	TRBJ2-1	TGCGCCAGCAGCCAATCTAGCGGGGGACTCAATGAGCAGTTCTTC	CASSQSSGGLNEQFF
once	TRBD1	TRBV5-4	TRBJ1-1	TGTGCCAGCAGCTTGGGGGGGACAGGTAAACTTATCGGAGCTTTCTTT	CASSLGGTGKLIGAFF
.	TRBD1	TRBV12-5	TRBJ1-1	TGTGCTAGTGGTCTGACAGGGAGTGGTGAAGCTTTCTTT	CASGLTGSGEAFF
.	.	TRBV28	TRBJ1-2	TGTGCCAGCAGTTCGGACAGCGTTTGGTTCGGCTATGGCTACACCTTC	CASSSDSVWFGYGYTF
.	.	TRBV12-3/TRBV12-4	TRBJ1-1	TGTGCCAGCAGTTTAAACCGGGGTACTGAAGCTTTCTTT	CASSLNRGTEAFF
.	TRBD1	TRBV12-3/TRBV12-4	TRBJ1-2	TGTGCCAGCAGTCCGGGGACAGTCTATGGCTACACCTTC	CASSPGTVYGYTF
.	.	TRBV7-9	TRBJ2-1	TGTGCCAGCAGCTTAGCACTTATCGATGAGCAGTTCTTC	CASSLALIDEQFF
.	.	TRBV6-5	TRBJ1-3	TGTGCCAGCAGTTACTCGAGCACAGGGTATGGAAACACCATATATTTT	CASSYSSTGYGNTIYF
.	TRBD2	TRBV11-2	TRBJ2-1	TGTGCCAGCAGCTTAATTGGCGGGGGAAACAATGAGCAGTTCTTC	CASSLIGGGNNEQFF
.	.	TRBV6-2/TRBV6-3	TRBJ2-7	TGTGCCAGCAGTTACGAGAGCGCTTCCTACGAGCAGTACTTC	CASSYESASYEQYF
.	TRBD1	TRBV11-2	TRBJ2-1	TGTGCCAGCAGCCCACTGACAGGGGGCTTTAGCTCCTACAATGAGCAGTTCTTC	CASSPLTGGFSSYNEQFF
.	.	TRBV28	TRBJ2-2	TGTGCCAGCAGTTTATGGTACGGGAGCGGCACCGGGGAGCTGTTTTTT	CASSLWYGSGTGELFF
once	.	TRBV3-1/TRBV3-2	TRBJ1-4	TGTGCCAGCAGCCAAGATGGGAGGGCTGAAAAACTGTTTTTT	CASSQDGRAEKLFF
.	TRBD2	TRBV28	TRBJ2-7	TGTGCCAGCAGCCTCGGGACTAGCGCAAGCTACGAGCAGTACTTC	CASSLGTSASYEQYF
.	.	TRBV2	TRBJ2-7	TGTGCCAGCAACGACAGGTCAACCTACGAGCAGTACTTC	CASNDRSTYEQYF
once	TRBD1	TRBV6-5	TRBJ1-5	TGTGCCAGCGGGGTCCCGGGACAGGGAGGTCAGCCCCAGCATTTT	CASGVPGQGGQPQHF
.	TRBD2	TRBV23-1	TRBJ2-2	TGCGCCAGCAGTCATCGTCCCGGGACTAGCGCCAAGTCGAACACCGGGGAGCTGTTTTTT	CASSHRPGTSAKSNTGELFF
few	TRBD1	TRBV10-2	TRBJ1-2	TGCGCCAGCAGTAAGGACAGGGGAAGGGATGGCTACACCTTC	CASSKDRGRDGYTF
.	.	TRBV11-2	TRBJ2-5	TGTGCCAGCAGCTCGGAGGGCCCGCAGACCCAGTACTTC	CASSSEGPQTQYF
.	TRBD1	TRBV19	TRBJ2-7	TGTGCCAGTTGTCCAGGGCGGGACAGGGGCGAGCAGTACTTC	CASCPGRDRGEQYF
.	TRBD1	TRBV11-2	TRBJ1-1	TGTGCCAGCAGCCTAGATAAGGGACAGCAAGCTTTCTTT	CASSLDKGQQAFF
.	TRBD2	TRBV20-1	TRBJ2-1	TGCAGTGCTAGGAAATTAGCGGGACAGTTCTTC	CSARKLAGQFF
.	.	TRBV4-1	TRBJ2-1	TGCGCCAGCAGCCAGAATCAGGGGCCATACTCCTACAATGAGCAGTTCTTC	CASSQNQGPYSYNEQFF
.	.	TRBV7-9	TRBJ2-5	TGTGCCAGCAGCTTAGTGGGTTTCCGGGTGGAGACCCAGTACTTC	CASSLVGFRVETQYF
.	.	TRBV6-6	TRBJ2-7	TGTGCCAGCAGTTACCTTCCGGACAAAACCTCCTACGAGCAGTACTTC	CASSYLPDKTSYEQYF
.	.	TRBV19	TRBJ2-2	TGTGCGTTGTTTGGGGGAGGGGGATACGGGGAGCTGTTTTTT	CALFGGGGYGELFF
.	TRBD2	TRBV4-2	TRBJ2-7	TGTGCCAGCAGCCATCTTCTAGCGGGGGAGGGCGAGCAGTACTTC	CASSHLLAGEGEQYF
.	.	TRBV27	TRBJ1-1	TGTGCCAGCAGTCAATTTATGGGGGCTAGGGCGGAAACTGAAGCTTTCTTT	CASSQFMGARAETEAFF
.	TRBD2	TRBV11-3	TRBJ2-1	TGTGCCAGCAGCATTGGGACTAGCGGTTTTTATGAGCAGTTCTTC	CASSIGTSGFYEQFF
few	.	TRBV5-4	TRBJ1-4	TGTGCCAGCAGCTTGAGACAGACCGAAAAACTGTTTTTT	CASSLRQTEKLFF